This record covers a single T cell receptor (beta chain). This entry comes from a study of blood T cells in healthy people across ages. Germline CDR1 MNHEY, CDR2 SVGEGT. The CDR3 is 17 amino acids. Trimming took 5 bases from V and 4 from J; bases not matched to a gene: 14. The use of a sample-barcoded 5' primer and a J-beta primer mix characterized a second PCR of about 7 to 12 cycles. TCRdb re-analysed the 5' RACE reads in MiXCR, keeping a single row per CDR3 protein. The sample holds about 620,000 distinct CDR3 sequences, roughly 21% seen once. The sequenced sample was blood. This clonotype was obtained from a man aged 70 or older in good health. This chain links TRBV6-2 or TRBV6-3 with TRBJ2-3, with 8 bases matching TRBD2. CDR3 region: CASSPFSGTLQADTQYF. The CDR3 coding sequence is TGTGCCAGCAGTCCCTTTAGCGGGACCTTGCAGGCAGATACGCAGTATTTT.